The 28 T cell receptor beta chains reported below all come from one sample, sequenced in a study of T cell changes during pregnancy in multiple sclerosis. Here immunoSEQ multiplex PCR was the method, and the copy in TCRdb shows in-frame clones only, minus some. The sample consists of almost 40,000 clones, approximately 89% of them appearing once. The source was CD4+ T cells from peripheral blood mononuclear cells, collected in the second trimester of pregnancy. These receptors came from a female donor in good health, enrolled as a control in a pregnancy study.

The V gene is TRBV7-9, the J gene TRBJ1-5, with 8 nucleotides matching TRBD1. The CDR3 totals 14 residues. CDR1 is SEHNR and CDR2 is FQNEAQ in the germline V gene (reference sequence). The V and J ends lost 5 bases and 7 bases, in that order; junction bases with no gene match: 7. The CDR3 region is CASSETDRVQPQHF. The CDR3 nucleotides are TGTGCCAGCAGCGAAACGGACAGGGTACAGCCCCAGCATTTT.

V is TRBV19 and J is TRBJ2-4, with 7 positions matching TRBD1. Germline CDR1 is LNHDA and CDR2 is SQIVND (reference sequence). The CDR3 is 19 amino acids. V lost 10 bases and J lost 0; bases outside the gene matches: 21. The CDR3 DNA reads as TGTGCCACTACCACCGGGACAGCCAAGACCGTACTAGCCAAAAACATTCAGTACTTC. This codes for CATTTGTAKTVLAKNIQYF.

This clone was seen only once. This rearrangement joins TRBV6-6 to TRBJ1-1; D is uncertain. The CDR3 has 15 amino acids. V was cut by 6 bases and J by 1 base, with 15 bases left in between. Germline V gene lookup returns CDR1 MNHNY and CDR2 SVGAGI (reference sequence). This CDR3 is CASRPAGSWNTEAFF. The CDR3 coding sequence is TGTGCCAGCAGGCCGGCGGGGTCGTGGAACACTGAAGCTTTCTTT.

The CDR3 sequence is CASSPPHRGHSGTGELFF. DNA for the CDR3: TGTGCCAGCAGCCCCCCTCACAGGGGCCACAGTGGTACCGGGGAGCTGTTTTTT. This chain links TRBV14 with TRBJ2-2; 7 bases fit TRBD1. The CDR3 is 18 residues long. With 4 bases clipped from V and 5 bases from J, the junction kept 16 bases outside the gene matches. Per the germline V gene, CDR1 is SGHDN and CDR2 is FVKESK.

The chain carries TRBV28 and TRBJ1-2; the D is unclear. The CDR3 length is 13 residues. Germline lookup yields CDR1 MDHEN and CDR2 SYDVKM. V gave up 3 bases and J gave up 7 bases, with 12 bases separating them. This chain's CDR3 is CASSLVSGIGYTF. In nucleotides, the CDR3 is TGTGCCAGCAGTTTGGTTTCGGGAATTGGCTACACCTTC.

The rearrangement joins TRBV28 to TRBJ2-7, with 8 bases that match TRBD1. The length of the CDR3 is 14 residues. The trim removed 4 bases at V and 2 bases at J, leaving 4 bases unmatched. Per the germline V gene, CDR1 is MDHEN and CDR2 is SYDVKM. The CDR3 spells CASSSYRGAYEQYF. The CDR3 nucleotides are TGTGCCAGCAGTTCTTACAGGGGGGCCTACGAGCAGTACTTC.

The chain couples TRBV6-6 to TRBJ1-6, with D possibly TRBD1 on 5 matching bases. The CDR3 spans 14 residues. V gave up 2 bases and J gave up 8 bases, with 10 bases separating them. Germline V gene sequence: CDR1 MNHNY, CDR2 SVGAGI (reference sequence). The CDR3 DNA is TGTGCCAGCAGTTACCGGACACTCGATTCACCCCTCCACTTT. This gives the protein CASSYRTLDSPLHF.

The chain recombines TRBV4-3 with TRBJ2-3; possibly TRBD2 for D (6 bases). This CDR3 has 15 residues. Germline lookup yields CDR1 LGHNA and CDR2 YSLEER. Trimming pared 4 bases from V and 1 base from J, leaving 12 bases between. The DNA of the CDR3 is TGCGCCAGCAGCCGGGATTGGGGGGGCACAGATACGCAGTATTTT. The encoded protein is CASSRDWGGTDTQYF.

The chain uses TRBV5-6 and TRBJ2-7; D might be TRBD2 (7 bases). Trimming removed 6 bases at V and 5 bases at J, with 18 bases between. The V gene's germline CDR1 is SGHDT and CDR2 YYEEEE. This CDR3 region has 14 residues. CDR3 in amino acids: CASTRRGAFHEQYF. DNA for the CDR3: TGTGCCAGCACCCGCCGGGGGGCGTTCCACGAGCAGTACTTC.

The chain recombines TRBV5-1 with TRBJ2-3, with D hard to call. Trimming took 7 bases from V and 5 from J, leaving 14 bases between them. The germline V gene has CDR1 SGHRS and CDR2 YFSETQ. CDR3 size: 13 residues. The CDR3 reads CASVFRVGDTQYF. CDR3 DNA sequence: TGCGCCAGCGTTTTTCGGGTCGGAGATACGCAGTATTTT.

The rearrangement joins TRBV19 to TRBJ2-5; 10 nucleotides align to TRBD2. CDR3 length: 17 residues. Germline V CDR1 and CDR2: LNHDA, SQIVND (reference sequence). With V trimmed by 4 bases and J by 2 bases, 10 bases remained unmatched. This CDR3 reads CASSTERGGLTQETQYF. The CDR3 DNA sequence: TGTGCCAGTAGTACCGAGCGGGGGGGCCTAACTCAAGAGACCCAGTACTTC.

As DNA, the CDR3 is TGCGCCAGCAGCGCGTCCGGGACAGGGGATGGGGGCTACACCTTC. This gives the protein CASSASGTGDGGYTF. The chain employs TRBV5-1 and TRBJ1-2; 10 nucleotides line up with TRBD1. The CDR3 sequence is 15 residues long. CDR1 is SGHRS and CDR2 is YFSETQ in the germline V gene. The ends lost 4 bases at V and 8 bases at J; junction bases unmatched: 11.

The V call is TRBV4-3, the J call TRBJ2-7, with unresolved D. V dropped 1 base and J dropped 0 bases, with 7 bases sitting between them. The CDR3 spans 14 residues. CDR1 is LGHNA, CDR2 YSLEER, per germline. The CDR3 region has the DNA TGCGCCAGCAGCCAAGTCCTAACCTCCTACGAGCAGTACTTC. Translation gives CASSQVLTSYEQYF.

This chain connects TRBV30 to TRBJ1-1; D gene unclear. Germline CDR1 is GTSNPN and CDR2 is SVGIG (reference sequence). Trimming removed 5 bases at V and 1 base at J, with 11 bases between. This CDR3 is 13 amino acids long. The CDR3, as DNA: TGTGCCTGGGCTACGGGAAGGAACACTGAAGCTTTCTTT. Translation gives CAWATGRNTEAFF.

The rearrangement links TRBV19 to TRBJ2-5; 12 bases agree with TRBD2. Germline CDR1 reads LNHDA; CDR2 reads SQIVND (reference sequence). The CDR3 has 18 residues. The ends lost 3 bases at V and 2 bases at J; junction bases unmatched: 10. The CDR3 spells CASSIRLAGGHRQETQYF. The CDR3 region has the DNA TGTGCCAGTAGTATTCGGCTAGCGGGGGGGCACCGGCAAGAGACCCAGTACTTC. Drawing the rest from reference TRBV19 and TRBJ2-5, the complete variable domain is DGGITQSPKYLFRKEGQNVTLSCEQNLNHDAMYWYRQDPGQGLRLIYYSQIVNDFQKGDIAEGYSVSREKKESFPLTVTSAQKNPTAFYLCASSIRLAGGHRQETQYFGPGTRLLVL.

The chain links TRBV29-1 to TRBJ1-3, with 8 bases lining up with TRBD1. Germline CDR1 SQVTM, CDR2 ANQGSEA. The CDR3 covers 13 residues. With V trimmed by 6 bases and J by 6 bases, 7 bases remained unmatched. The CDR3 sequence is CSVSRGLANTIYF. The CDR3 DNA follows: TGCAGCGTGAGCAGGGGGCTGGCAAACACCATATATTTT.

The chain recombines TRBV6-6 with TRBJ2-2, with no clear D. The CDR3 spans 14 residues. Trimming stripped 1 base from V and 6 bases from J, with 9 bases between. Germline V gives CDR1 MNHNY, CDR2 SVGAGI (reference sequence). CDR3 loop: CASSYLREAGELFF. CDR3 in DNA: TGTGCCAGCAGTTACTTACGAGAGGCCGGGGAGCTGTTTTTT.

The chain uses TRBV19 and TRBJ1-5; tentative D call: TRBD1 (5 bases). Germline V gene data show CDR1 as LNHDA and CDR2 as SQIVND (reference sequence). This CDR3 has 15 amino acids. The V end lost 7 bases, the J end lost 2 bases, and 15 bases lay between the germline ends. The CDR3 nucleotides read TGTGCCAGTACCCTATGGGGGGAAGGCAATCAGCCCCAGCATTTT. Its protein product is CASTLWGEGNQPQHF.

This clone was seen only once. V and J are TRBV27 and TRBJ2-5, with D possibly being TRBD1 (6 bases). V was cut by 8 bases and J by 4 bases, with 14 bases left in between. The germline gives CDR1 MNHEY, CDR2 SMNVEV (reference sequence). CDR3 size: 13 residues. The CDR3 DNA reads TGTGCCAGCGGTAATACAGGGTTAGAGACCCAGTACTTC. Its protein is CASGNTGLETQYF.

The chain recombines TRBV18 with TRBJ1-2, with TRBD1 matching over 7 bases. This CDR3 contains 13 residues. The J segment lost 4 bases and the V segment lost 4 bases, leaving 3 bases of the junction unmatched. The germline gives CDR1 KGHSH, CDR2 LQKENI. The CDR3 DNA reads as TGTGCCAGCTCACAGACAGGGATCTATGGCTACACCTTC. It yields the protein CASSQTGIYGYTF.

The genes are TRBV11-1 and TRBJ1-1, with a weak D call TRBD1 (5 bases). Germline V CDR1 and CDR2: SGHAT, FQDESV (reference sequence). The CDR3 sequence is 14 residues long. With 2 bases removed from V and 11 bases from J, the gap between germline ends came to 18 bases. DNA for the CDR3: TGTGCCAGCAGCTTATATCTTGGGGGGATAGCGGCTTTCTTT. It translates to CASSLYLGGIAAFF.

The genes are TRBV7-2 and TRBJ2-7; TRBD2 matches 11 bases. CDR1 SGHTA and CDR2 FQGNSA come from the germline V gene. The CDR3 has 18 residues. V gave up 4 bases and J gave up 4 bases; unmatched junction bases: 15. CDR3 protein: CASSSSTYLAGGSYEQYF. The CDR3 DNA sequence: TGTGCCAGCAGCTCATCGACGTATTTAGCGGGGGGGTCGTACGAGCAGTACTTC.

The rearrangement links TRBV15 to TRBJ2-6; 9 bases line up with TRBD2. The V segment lost 3 bases and the J segment 4 bases; nucleotides outside the gene matches: 4. The length of the CDR3 is 16 residues. Germline V CDR1 and CDR2: LNHNV, YYDKDF (reference sequence). The CDR3 protein is CATSRERGDGANVLTF. The CDR3 coding sequence is TGTGCCACCAGCAGGGAGCGGGGGGACGGGGCCAACGTCCTGACTTTC.

This clone occurred once. The chain carries TRBV21-1 and TRBJ2-7; the table's D call, TRBD1, has no DNA check behind it. TRBV21-1 is given as a pseudogene. The CDR3 is 17 residues long. In DNA, the CDR3 is TGTGCCAGCAGCAAAGCCCCGGGGGGACAGGGAAAGGACGAGCAGTACTTC. This codes for CASSKAPGGQGKDEQYF.

As DNA, the CDR3 is TGTGCCAGCAGCTTGCAGATCTCCTACAATGAGCAGTTCTTC. Its protein is CASSLQISYNEQFF. The chain is built from TRBV11-2 and TRBJ2-1; D not certain. Germline V lookup: CDR1 SGHAT, CDR2 FQNNGV. CDR3 size: 14 residues. Trimming took 3 bases from V and 0 from J, leaving 6 bases between them.

This sequence joins TRBV6-1 and TRBJ1-2, with TRBD1 matching over 9 bases. Germline trimming cut 6 bases from V and 5 bases from J; bases unmatched to any gene: 7. In germline, CDR1 is MNHNS, CDR2 SASEGT. There are 14 residues in the CDR3. The CDR3 protein is CASRGTGKGYGYTF. The CDR3 nucleotides read TGTGCCAGCAGGGGGACAGGGAAGGGGTATGGCTACACCTTC.

This rearrangement joins TRBV7-3 to TRBJ2-3; possibly TRBD1 for D (5 bases). Germline loops: CDR1 SGHTA, CDR2 FQGTGA. The CDR3 length is 13 residues. With 4 bases removed from V and 3 bases from J, the gap between germline ends came to 8 bases. DNA of the CDR3: TGTGCCAGCAGCTCATCAGGGACAGATACGCAGTATTTT. It encodes CASSSSGTDTQYF.

The gene calls are TRBV7-9 and TRBJ2-2, with D unclear. The CDR3 covers 15 residues. Germline values: CDR1 SEHNR, CDR2 FQNEAQ (reference sequence). Trimming stripped 0 bases from V and 6 bases from J, with 11 bases between. The chain's CDR3 is CASSLATPRAGELFF. CDR3 sequence (DNA): TGTGCCAGCAGCTTAGCGACCCCCCGGGCCGGGGAGCTGTTTTTT.